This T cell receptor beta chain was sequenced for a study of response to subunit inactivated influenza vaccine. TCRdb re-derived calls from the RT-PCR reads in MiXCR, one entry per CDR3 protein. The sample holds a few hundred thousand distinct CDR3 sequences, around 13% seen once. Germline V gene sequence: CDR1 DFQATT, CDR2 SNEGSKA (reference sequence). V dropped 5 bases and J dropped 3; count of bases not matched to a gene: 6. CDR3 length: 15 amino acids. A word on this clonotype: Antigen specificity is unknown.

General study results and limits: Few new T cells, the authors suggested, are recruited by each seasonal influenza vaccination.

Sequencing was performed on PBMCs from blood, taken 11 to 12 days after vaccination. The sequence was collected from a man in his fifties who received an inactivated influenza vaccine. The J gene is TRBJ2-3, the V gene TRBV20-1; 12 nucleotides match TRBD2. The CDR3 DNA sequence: TGCAGTGCTCCACTAACTAGCGGGAGGACAGATACGCAGTATTTT. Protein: CSAPLTSGRTDTQYF.